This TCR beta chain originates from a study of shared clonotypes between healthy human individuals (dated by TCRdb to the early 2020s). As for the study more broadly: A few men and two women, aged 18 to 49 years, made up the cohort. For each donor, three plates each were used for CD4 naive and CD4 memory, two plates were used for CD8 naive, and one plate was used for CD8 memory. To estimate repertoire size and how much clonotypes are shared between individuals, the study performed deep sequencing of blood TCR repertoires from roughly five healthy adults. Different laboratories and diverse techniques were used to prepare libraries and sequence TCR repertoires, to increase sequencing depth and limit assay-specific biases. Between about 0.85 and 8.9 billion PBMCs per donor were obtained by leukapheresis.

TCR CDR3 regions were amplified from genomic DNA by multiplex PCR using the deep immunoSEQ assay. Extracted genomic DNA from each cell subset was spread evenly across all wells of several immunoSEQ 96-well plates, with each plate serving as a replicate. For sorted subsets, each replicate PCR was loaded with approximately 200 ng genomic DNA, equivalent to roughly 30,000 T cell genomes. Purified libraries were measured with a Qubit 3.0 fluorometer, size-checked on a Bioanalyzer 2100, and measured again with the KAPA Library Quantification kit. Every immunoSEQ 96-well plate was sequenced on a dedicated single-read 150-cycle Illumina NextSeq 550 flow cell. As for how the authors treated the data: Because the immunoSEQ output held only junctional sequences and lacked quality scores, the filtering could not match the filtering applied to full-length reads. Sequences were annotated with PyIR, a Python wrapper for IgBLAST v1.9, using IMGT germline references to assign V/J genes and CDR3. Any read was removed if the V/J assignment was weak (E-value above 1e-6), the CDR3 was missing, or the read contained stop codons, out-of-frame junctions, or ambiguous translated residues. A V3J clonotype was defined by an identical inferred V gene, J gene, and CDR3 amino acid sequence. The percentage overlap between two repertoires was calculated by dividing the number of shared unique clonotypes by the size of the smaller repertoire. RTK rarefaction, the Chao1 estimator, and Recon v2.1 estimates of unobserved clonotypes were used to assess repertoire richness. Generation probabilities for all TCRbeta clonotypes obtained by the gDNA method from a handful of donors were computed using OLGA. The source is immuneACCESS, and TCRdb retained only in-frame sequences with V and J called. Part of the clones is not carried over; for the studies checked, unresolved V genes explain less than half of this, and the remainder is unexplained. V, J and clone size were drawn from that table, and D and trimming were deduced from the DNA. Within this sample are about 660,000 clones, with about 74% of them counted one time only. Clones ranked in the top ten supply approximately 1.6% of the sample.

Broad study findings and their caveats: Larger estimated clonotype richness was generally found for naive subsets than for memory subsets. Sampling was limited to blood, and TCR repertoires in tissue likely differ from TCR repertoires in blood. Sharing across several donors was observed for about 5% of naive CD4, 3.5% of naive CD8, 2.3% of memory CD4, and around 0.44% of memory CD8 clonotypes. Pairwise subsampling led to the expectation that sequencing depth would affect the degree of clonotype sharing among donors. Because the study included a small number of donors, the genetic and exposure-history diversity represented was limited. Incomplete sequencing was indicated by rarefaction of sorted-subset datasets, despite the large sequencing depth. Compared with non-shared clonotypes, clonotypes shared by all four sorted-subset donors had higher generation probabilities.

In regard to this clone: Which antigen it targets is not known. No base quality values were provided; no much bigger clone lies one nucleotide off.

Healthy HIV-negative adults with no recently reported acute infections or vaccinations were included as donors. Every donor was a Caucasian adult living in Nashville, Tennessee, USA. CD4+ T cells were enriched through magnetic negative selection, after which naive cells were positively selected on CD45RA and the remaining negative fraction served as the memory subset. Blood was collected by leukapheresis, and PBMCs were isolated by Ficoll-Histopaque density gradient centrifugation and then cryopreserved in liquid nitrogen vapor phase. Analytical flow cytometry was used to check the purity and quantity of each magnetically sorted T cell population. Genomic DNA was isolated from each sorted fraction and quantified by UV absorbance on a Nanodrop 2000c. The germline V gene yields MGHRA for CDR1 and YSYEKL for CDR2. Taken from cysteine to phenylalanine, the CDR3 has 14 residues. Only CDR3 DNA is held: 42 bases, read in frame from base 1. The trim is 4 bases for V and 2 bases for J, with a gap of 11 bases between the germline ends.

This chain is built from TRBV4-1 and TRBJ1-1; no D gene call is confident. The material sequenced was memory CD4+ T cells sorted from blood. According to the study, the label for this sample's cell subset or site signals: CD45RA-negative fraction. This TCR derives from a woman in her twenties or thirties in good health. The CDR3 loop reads CASSLRAPNTEAFF. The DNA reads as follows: TGCGCCAGCAGCCTGAGGGCCCCTAACACTGAAGCTTTCTTT.